This entry lists 22 T cell receptor beta chains sequenced from one sample in a study of T cell changes during pregnancy in multiple sclerosis. Assay used: immunoSEQ multiplex PCR; TCRdb lists only in-frame clones, some missing. The sample lists 90,000 to 95,000 clones; almost 95% were seen once. The sequences come from peripheral blood, collected in the third trimester of pregnancy. The receptors originated from a female donor with multiple sclerosis, enrolled in a pregnancy study.

The chain employs TRBV9 and TRBJ2-2, with 12 bases fitting TRBD2. The CDR3 consists of 17 residues. J was trimmed by 5 bases and V by 4 bases; bases with no gene match: 9. The germline V gene encodes CDR1 SGDLS and CDR2 YYNGEE. The CDR3 DNA is TGTGCCAGCAGCCAAATGGCTAGCGGGAGGGCAACCGGGGAGCTGTTTTTT. It encodes CASSQMASGRATGELFF.

J is TRBJ1-3 and V is TRBV29-1; 7 bases fit TRBD1. V gave up 7 bases and J gave up 3 bases; unmatched junction bases: 9. The CDR3 is 14 amino acids. Germline-derived CDR1 and CDR2 are SQVTM and ANQGSEA. The CDR3 region is CSAGDRGIGNTIYF. The DNA of the CDR3 is TGCAGCGCTGGGGACAGAGGGATTGGAAACACCATATATTTT.

This sequence joins TRBV9 and TRBJ2-7, with D possibly TRBD2 on 6 matching bases. The germline CDR1 and CDR2 sequences are SGDLS and YYNGEE. Trimming pared 2 bases from V and 3 bases from J, leaving 12 bases between. CDR3 length: 14 amino acids. The CDR3, as DNA: TGTGCCAGCAGCGTTGGTGGGGGGATCTACGAGCAGTACTTC. It yields the protein CASSVGGGIYEQYF.

This chain joins TRBV4-1 and TRBJ1-4, with D tentatively TRBD1 (6 bases). Trimming pared 1 base from V and 4 bases from J, leaving 31 bases between. Per the germline V gene, CDR1 is MGHRA and CDR2 is YSYEKL. This CDR3 has 22 residues. The CDR3 DNA sequence: TGCGCCAGCAGCCAAGGCCTGGGGATCGCAGGGGAAGTGATAGCCATTAATGAAAAACTGTTTTTT. Amino acid sequence: CASSQGLGIAGEVIAINEKLFF.

This clone is a singleton in its sample. The chain links TRBV9 to TRBJ2-2, with 7 bases fitting TRBD2. V lost 6 bases and J lost 6; bases outside the gene matches: 8. The CDR3 extends over 14 amino acids. Per the germline V gene, CDR1 is SGDLS and CDR2 is YYNGEE. CDR3 amino acids: CASTGGGSPGELFF. In DNA, the CDR3 is TGTGCCAGCACGGGCGGGGGTTCCCCCGGGGAGCTGTTTTTT.

The chain has TRBV7-2 and TRBJ2-3; 7 bases map to TRBD2. Germline CDR1 SGHTA, CDR2 FQGNSA. CDR3 size: 16 residues. Trimming took 5 bases from V and 2 from J; bases not matched to a gene: 10. CDR3 region: CASSLMGDYFTDTQYF. The CDR3 nucleotides are TGTGCCAGCAGCCTGATGGGGGACTATTTCACAGATACGCAGTATTTT.

V and J are TRBV19 and TRBJ2-1, with TRBD1 matching 9 bases. In germline, CDR1 is LNHDA, CDR2 SQIVND (reference sequence). This CDR3 comprises 13 residues. After removal of 3 bases from V and 8 bases from J, the junction contained 2 bases not matched to a gene. The CDR3: CASSMDRGDEQFF. The CDR3, as DNA: TGTGCCAGTAGTATGGACAGGGGCGATGAGCAGTTCTTC.

The rearrangement uses TRBV11-2 and TRBJ2-7; a possible D gene is TRBD2 (6 bases). This CDR3 has 14 residues. Germline values: CDR1 SGHAT, CDR2 FQNNGV. V dropped 0 bases and J dropped 4 bases, with 10 bases sitting between them. CDR3 region: CASSLDGTLYEQYF. DNA of the CDR3: TGTGCCAGCAGCTTAGATGGGACTCTTTACGAGCAGTACTTC.

This clone was counted once. V usage is TRBV25-1 and J usage is TRBJ2-1; TRBD2 agrees at 10 bases. Germline CDR1 reads MGHDK; CDR2 reads SYGVNS. V lost 8 bases and J lost 7; bases outside the gene matches: 8. CDR3 size: 14 residues. CDR3 nucleotides: TGTGCCAGCTCCTCGGGACTAGCGAGAAATGAGCAGTTCTTC. As protein: CASSSGLARNEQFF.

In DNA form, the CDR3 reads TGTGCCAGCTCACCGTCAGAAGAGACCCAGTACTTC. It translates to CASSPSEETQYF. This rearrangement joins TRBV18 to TRBJ2-5; no definite D call. The V gene lost 3 bases and the J gene lost 3 bases, with 5 bases spanning the gap. The CDR3 contains 12 residues. CDR1 is KGHSH, CDR2 LQKENI, per germline.

The chain carries TRBV15 and TRBJ1-2; 7 bases fit TRBD1. The germline gives CDR1 LNHNV, CDR2 YYDKDF (reference sequence). The junction had 8 bases not matched to a gene; V was cut back by 3 bases and J by 4 bases. The CDR3 contains 15 residues. In DNA, the CDR3 is TGTGCCACCAGCAGCGACTGGGACAGCATCTATGGCTACACCTTC. Translation gives CATSSDWDSIYGYTF.

In nucleotides, the CDR3 is TGCAGTGCCCGGACATCGGAGACCCAGTACTTC. This translates into CSARTSETQYF. V and J are TRBV20-1 and TRBJ2-5, with D perhaps TRBD1 (5 bases). V lost 6 bases to trimming and J lost 5 bases, with 10 bases between them. Germline-derived CDR1 and CDR2 are DFQATT and SNEGSKA (reference sequence). The CDR3 runs to 11 residues.

This chain connects TRBV15 to TRBJ2-1; 10 bases align to TRBD2. Germline assignment: CDR1 LNHNV and CDR2 YYDKDF (reference sequence). The trim removed 5 bases at V and 8 bases at J, leaving 15 bases unmatched. The CDR3 covers 17 residues. CDR3 nucleotide sequence: TGTGCCACCAGCTTCCGAACACGAGCGGGAGGGACAGATGAGCAGTTCTTC. Protein sequence: CATSFRTRAGGTDEQFF.

The V and J genes are TRBV4-1 and TRBJ2-2; a possible D gene is TRBD1 (5 bases). Deletions cut 0 bases from V and 0 bases from J, with 11 bases between. Germline CDR1 and CDR2: MGHRA and YSYEKL. CDR3 length: 17 residues. CDR3 loop: CASSQDIDRANTGELFF. The CDR3 bases are TGCGCCAGCAGCCAAGACATCGACAGAGCGAACACCGGGGAGCTGTTTTTT.

The chain employs TRBV28 and TRBJ2-7; 8 bases map to TRBD2. The junction had 11 bases not matched to a gene; V was cut back by 4 bases and J by 6 bases. The CDR3 runs 15 residues. Germline CDR1 is MDHEN and CDR2 is SYDVKM. The CDR3 sequence: CASSSGGREVSEQYF. In nucleotides, the CDR3 is TGTGCCAGCAGTTCGGGGGGGCGGGAGGTGAGCGAGCAGTACTTC.

The genes are TRBV19 and TRBJ1-4; tentatively, D is TRBD1 (5 bases). V was trimmed by 4 bases and J by 8 bases, leaving 23 bases between them. The CDR3 runs 17 residues. CDR1 and CDR2 from the germline V gene are LNHDA and SQIVND (reference sequence). CDR3 bases: TGTGCCAGTAGTACCCGGGACGCGGGGTGGAGACGAGAAAAACTGTTTTTT. This gives the protein CASSTRDAGWRREKLFF.

The chain couples TRBV9 to TRBJ2-2, with 9 bases that match TRBD2. The CDR3 sequence is 17 residues long. With 0 bases clipped from V and 7 bases from J, the junction kept 10 bases outside the gene matches. Per germline, CDR1 SGDLS and CDR2 YYNGEE. CDR3 in amino acids: CASSVGWGTSPDGELFF. The DNA for the CDR3 is TGTGCCAGCAGCGTAGGATGGGGGACTAGCCCGGACGGGGAGCTGTTTTTT.

V usage is TRBV29-1 and J usage is TRBJ2-7; 9 positions agree with TRBD1. Trimming took 6 bases from V and 2 from J; bases not matched to a gene: 5. Germline V CDR1 and CDR2: SQVTM, ANQGSEA. The CDR3 sequence is 13 residues long. CDR3 loop: CSVTGTGTYEQYF. The CDR3 DNA reads as TGCAGCGTAACCGGGACAGGGACCTACGAGCAGTACTTC.

The V call is TRBV5-1, the J call TRBJ2-1, with a tentative D call TRBD1 (6 bases). The germline V and J ends were trimmed by 4 bases and 0 bases, with 14 bases remaining between them. Germline CDR1 reads SGHRS; CDR2 reads YFSETQ. CDR3 size: 16 residues. CDR3 DNA sequence: TGCGCCAGCAGCGGCGGACAGTCCGGCTCCTACAATGAGCAGTTCTTC. Protein product: CASSGGQSGSYNEQFF.

The genes are TRBV4-1 and TRBJ2-3; 7 nucleotides align to TRBD2. The V and J ends lost 1 base and 4 bases, in that order; junction bases with no gene match: 8. The germline V gene has CDR1 MGHRA and CDR2 YSYEKL. The CDR3 spans 16 residues. Here the CDR3 reads CASSQVGRERADTQYF. The CDR3 nucleotides are TGCGCCAGCAGCCAAGTTGGGCGGGAGAGGGCAGATACGCAGTATTTT.

The chain carries TRBV7-9 and TRBJ2-7, with D possibly TRBD2 on 7 matching bases. The CDR3 loop spans 16 amino acids. Trimming shortened V by 5 bases and J by 5 bases, and 22 bases separated the two germline ends. Germline loops: CDR1 SEHNR, CDR2 FQNEAQ (reference sequence). The CDR3 DNA follows: TGTGCCAGCAGCCCCGCAGGGGTGGGAGGGCATAACGAGCAGTACTTC. It is translated as CASSPAGVGGHNEQYF. The whole variable domain, filled in from reference TRBV7-9 and TRBJ2-7, reads DTGVSQNPRHKITKRGQNVTFRCDPISEHNRLYWYRQTLGQGPEFLTYFQNEAQLEKSRLLSDRFSAERPKGSFSTLEIQRTEQGDSAMYLCASSPAGVGGHNEQYFGPGTRLTVT.

The V call is TRBV19, the J call TRBJ1-5; D gene ambiguous. Germline CDR1 reads LNHDA; CDR2 reads SQIVND (reference sequence). Trimming pared 1 base from V and 7 bases from J, leaving 20 bases between. The CDR3 runs 17 residues. The CDR3 is CASSIAAPGWFGQPQHF. The DNA for the CDR3 is TGTGCCAGTAGTATAGCGGCCCCCGGGTGGTTTGGCCAGCCCCAGCATTTT.